Below, 4 T cell receptor beta chains from the same sample are listed, as sequenced in a study of T cell responses to AZD1222 COVID-19 vaccine. The repertoire was sequenced with immunoSEQ multiplex PCR; TCRdb's copy has only in-frame clones and lacks some. The sample has 90,000 to 130,000 clones; roughly 86% are singletons. The source was peripheral blood, collected on day 0 of AZD1222 vaccination. All receptors derive from an adult in good health.

The chain carries TRBV4-1 and TRBJ1-6, with a possible D match to TRBD1 (5 bases). V shed 3 bases and J shed 4 bases, with 13 bases lying between them. The CDR3 runs to 16 residues. CDR1 MGHRA and CDR2 YSYEKL come from the germline V gene. CDR3 amino acids: CASSHSGQGYNSPLHF. CDR3 sequence (DNA): TGCGCCAGCAGCCATAGCGGGCAGGGTTATAATTCACCCCTCCACTTT.

The chain joins TRBV11-2 to TRBJ2-1; 7 nucleotides align to TRBD2. Germline V gene data show CDR1 as SGHAT and CDR2 as FQNNGV. This CDR3 region has 16 residues. J lost 8 bases, V lost 6 bases, and 16 bases had no gene match. The CDR3 nucleotides are TGTGCCAGCAGAATCCCGGCCCGCCGAGGGAGGGATGAGCAGTTCTTC. Translation gives CASRIPARRGRDEQFF.

The chain is built from TRBV3-1 (or the pseudogene TRBV3-2) and TRBJ1-2; possibly TRBD1 for D (6 bases). CDR1 is LGHDT and CDR2 is YNNKEL in the germline V gene (reference sequence). The CDR3 spans 13 residues. Trimming took 4 bases from V and 4 from J, leaving 10 bases between them. CDR3 residues: CASSPTGLYGYTF. DNA of the CDR3: TGTGCCAGCAGCCCTACAGGGCTCTATGGCTACACCTTC.

The chain is built from TRBV10-3 and TRBJ2-3; D is ambiguous. This CDR3 has 12 residues. The V end was cut by 4 bases, the J end by 6 bases, with 8 bases between. The germline V gene has CDR1 ENHRY and CDR2 SYGVKD. In DNA form, the CDR3 reads TGTGCCATCAGTGGGGATGTGGATACGCAGTATTTT. This translates into CAISGDVDTQYF.